These T cell receptor beta chains were read from a single sample in a study of T-cell memory formation after mild COVID-19. TCRdb reprocessed the 5' RACE reads with MiXCR, giving one entry per CDR3 protein. Of some 450,000 distinct CDR3 sequences listed, roughly 20% are singletons. Material for sequencing was PBMCs or a T cell subset sorted from them (not recorded which). Every receptor here comes from an adult woman who had mild COVID-19 (a few samples of this study predate the infection). Cell type and time point are not known. CDR3s include the opening cysteine and the closing phenylalanine or tryptophan. A D gene is named only where the DNA matches it firmly. The size entry is marked missing in some rows and otherwise reads once, few, many or a size class.

d_gene: TRBD2
v_gene: TRBV20-1
abundance: few
j_gene: TRBJ2-3
CDR3aa: CSARSNPGLAGLLADTQYF
CDR3nt: TGCAGTGCTAGATCGAACCCGGGACTAGCGGGTTTGTTGGCAGATACGCAGTATTTT

d_gene: NA
v_gene: TRBV6-5
abundance: NA
j_gene: TRBJ2-1
CDR3aa: CASSRGMRLNEQFF
CDR3nt: TGTGCCAGCAGCCGTGGGATGAGACTCAATGAGCAGTTCTTC

d_gene: NA
v_gene: TRBV7-8
abundance: few
j_gene: TRBJ2-7
CDR3aa: CASSLVRQSEQYF
CDR3nt: TGTGCCAGCAGCTTAGTCCGACAGAGCGAGCAGTACTTC

d_gene: TRBD2
v_gene: TRBV24-1
abundance: NA
j_gene: TRBJ2-1
CDR3aa: CATSGTTGTSFYNEQFF
CDR3nt: TGTGCCACCAGTGGAACGACCGGGACTAGTTTTTACAATGAGCAGTTCTTC

d_gene: NA
v_gene: TRBV20-1
abundance: NA
j_gene: TRBJ1-2
CDR3aa: CSARGGPDNYGYTF
CDR3nt: TGCAGTGCTAGGGGGGGGCCAGATAACTATGGCTACACCTTC

d_gene: NA
v_gene: TRBV20-1
abundance: few
j_gene: TRBJ1-1
CDR3aa: CSARGVMNTEAFF
CDR3nt: TGCAGTGCCCGCGGGGTTATGAACACTGAAGCTTTCTTT

d_gene: NA
v_gene: TRBV4-1
abundance: NA
j_gene: TRBJ2-6
CDR3aa: CASSPGSGSGANVLTF
CDR3nt: TGCGCCAGCAGCCCAGGTTCTGGCTCTGGGGCCAACGTCCTGACTTTC

d_gene: NA
v_gene: TRBV5-1
abundance: NA
j_gene: TRBJ2-2
CDR3aa: CASSLPPDTGELFF
CDR3nt: TGCGCCAGCAGCTTGCCCCCGGACACCGGGGAGCTGTTTTTT

d_gene: TRBD1
v_gene: TRBV9
abundance: few
j_gene: TRBJ1-1
CDR3aa: CASSVQTGDAEAFF
CDR3nt: TGTGCCAGCAGCGTACAAACAGGGGACGCTGAAGCTTTCTTT

d_gene: NA
v_gene: TRBV6-5
abundance: NA
j_gene: TRBJ2-1
CDR3aa: CASSYSMAGESNEQFF
CDR3nt: TGTGCCAGCAGTTACTCGATGGCGGGCGAGAGCAATGAGCAGTTCTTC

d_gene: NA
v_gene: TRBV27
abundance: few
j_gene: TRBJ1-2
CDR3aa: CASSLRGSGYTF
CDR3nt: TGTGCCAGCAGTTTGAGAGGGTCCGGCTACACCTTC

d_gene: TRBD2
v_gene: TRBV9
abundance: NA
j_gene: TRBJ2-5
CDR3aa: CASSPPSGTQETQYF
CDR3nt: TGTGCCAGCAGCCCCCCCAGCGGGACCCAAGAGACCCAGTACTTC

d_gene: TRBD2
v_gene: TRBV4-3
abundance: few
j_gene: TRBJ2-7
CDR3aa: CASSQRIAGRGEQYF
CDR3nt: TGCGCCAGCAGCCAGAGGATAGCGGGGCGGGGCGAGCAGTACTTC

d_gene: TRBD2
v_gene: TRBV4-2
abundance: many
j_gene: TRBJ2-1
CDR3aa: CASSQEPAGAYNEQFF
CDR3nt: TGTGCCAGCAGCCAAGAGCCAGCGGGAGCATACAATGAGCAGTTCTTC

d_gene: TRBD2
v_gene: TRBV12-3/TRBV12-4
abundance: NA
j_gene: TRBJ2-2
CDR3aa: CASSLWRGVNTGELFF
CDR3nt: TGTGCCAGCAGTTTGTGGCGGGGGGTAAACACCGGGGAGCTGTTTTTT

d_gene: NA
v_gene: TRBV7-2
abundance: NA
j_gene: TRBJ1-4
CDR3aa: CASSLRRSNEKLFF
CDR3nt: TGTGCCAGCAGCTTAAGGCGGAGTAATGAAAAACTGTTTTTT

d_gene: NA
v_gene: TRBV7-9
abundance: NA
j_gene: TRBJ1-2
CDR3aa: CASSTAQGFYGYTF
CDR3nt: TGTGCCAGCAGCACAGCCCAGGGGTTCTATGGCTACACCTTC

d_gene: TRBD1
v_gene: TRBV9
abundance: NA
j_gene: TRBJ1-2
CDR3aa: CASSVGRDRVKGLSGYTF
CDR3nt: TGTGCCAGCAGCGTAGGAAGGGACAGGGTTAAGGGATTGTCTGGCTACACCTTC

d_gene: TRBD1
v_gene: TRBV6-6
abundance: few
j_gene: TRBJ1-1
CDR3aa: CASRDRGPMNTEAFF
CDR3nt: TGTGCCAGCAGGGACAGGGGACCAATGAACACTGAAGCTTTCTTT

d_gene: TRBD2
v_gene: TRBV7-6
abundance: few
j_gene: TRBJ2-5
CDR3aa: CASSLAYLAGGQETQYF
CDR3nt: TGTGCCAGCAGCTTAGCGTATCTAGCGGGAGGCCAAGAGACCCAGTACTTC

d_gene: NA
v_gene: TRBV5-1
abundance: many
j_gene: TRBJ2-3
CDR3aa: CASSLDAGAHTDTQYF
CDR3nt: TGCGCCAGCAGCTTGGATGCGGGGGCCCACACAGATACGCAGTATTTT

d_gene: NA
v_gene: TRBV9
abundance: NA
j_gene: TRBJ2-3
CDR3aa: CASSVAGGRTDTQYF
CDR3nt: TGTGCCAGCAGCGTAGCGGGCGGGCGCACAGATACGCAGTATTTT

d_gene: NA
v_gene: TRBV12-3/TRBV12-4
abundance: NA
j_gene: TRBJ1-5
CDR3aa: CASSGSSNQPQHF
CDR3nt: TGTGCCAGCAGTGGATCTAGCAATCAGCCCCAGCATTTT

d_gene: NA
v_gene: TRBV6-5
abundance: NA
j_gene: TRBJ1-1
CDR3aa: CASSLTSQGTAFF
CDR3nt: TGTGCCAGCAGTCTAACATCCCAGGGCACGGCTTTCTTT

d_gene: NA
v_gene: TRBV18
abundance: few
j_gene: TRBJ1-3
CDR3aa: CASSPGVAGGNTIYF
CDR3nt: TGTGCCAGCTCACCAGGGGTGGCAGGAGGAAACACCATATATTTT

d_gene: NA
v_gene: TRBV12-5
abundance: NA
j_gene: TRBJ2-5
CDR3aa: CASGLDAGTQYF
CDR3nt: TGTGCTAGTGGTTTGGACGCTGGGACCCAGTACTTC

d_gene: NA
v_gene: TRBV24-1
abundance: once
j_gene: TRBJ1-1
CDR3aa: CATSDAGTQNTEAFF
CDR3nt: TGTGCCACCAGTGATGCCGGGACACAGAACACTGAAGCTTTCTTT

d_gene: NA
v_gene: TRBV9
abundance: NA
j_gene: TRBJ1-1
CDR3aa: CASSPVDGLNTEAFF
CDR3nt: TGTGCCAGCAGCCCGGTGGATGGACTGAACACTGAAGCTTTCTTT

d_gene: NA
v_gene: TRBV10-3
abundance: few
j_gene: TRBJ2-7
CDR3aa: CAISERQEYEQYF
CDR3nt: TGTGCCATCAGTGAGCGGCAGGAGTACGAGCAGTACTTC

d_gene: TRBD2
v_gene: TRBV7-2
abundance: NA
j_gene: TRBJ2-3
CDR3aa: CASSSTTTSGGATDTQYF
CDR3nt: TGTGCCAGCAGCTCCACCACTACTAGCGGGGGGGCCACAGATACGCAGTATTTT

d_gene: TRBD2
v_gene: TRBV12-3/TRBV12-4
abundance: NA
j_gene: TRBJ2-2
CDR3aa: CASSPDGSGAPSNTGELFF
CDR3nt: TGTGCCAGCAGCCCCGATGGTAGCGGGGCCCCATCAAACACCGGGGAGCTGTTTTTT

d_gene: NA
v_gene: TRBV4-3
abundance: NA
j_gene: TRBJ1-5
CDR3aa: CASSQHFAGDVTNQPQHF
CDR3nt: TGCGCCAGCAGCCAACACTTCGCGGGGGATGTAACTAATCAGCCCCAGCATTTT

d_gene: NA
v_gene: TRBV7-2
abundance: NA
j_gene: TRBJ1-1
CDR3aa: CASSLVAGQGTEAFF
CDR3nt: TGTGCCAGCAGCTTAGTGGCAGGCCAAGGGACTGAAGCTTTCTTT

d_gene: NA
v_gene: TRBV20-1
abundance: NA
j_gene: TRBJ2-7
CDR3aa: CSAEPGHFYEQYF
CDR3nt: TGCAGTGCTGAACCGGGACATTTCTACGAGCAGTACTTC

d_gene: TRBD2
v_gene: TRBV27
abundance: few
j_gene: TRBJ2-1
CDR3aa: CASSKASGVSYNEQFF
CDR3nt: TGTGCCAGCAGCAAAGCTAGCGGGGTTTCCTACAATGAGCAGTTCTTC

d_gene: NA
v_gene: TRBV11-3
abundance: few
j_gene: TRBJ2-1
CDR3aa: CASSLVWSRSYNEQFF
CDR3nt: TGTGCCAGCAGCTTAGTCTGGTCCCGCTCCTACAATGAGCAGTTCTTC

d_gene: NA
v_gene: TRBV12-3/TRBV12-4
abundance: NA
j_gene: TRBJ2-2
CDR3aa: CASSLASGLDTGELFF
CDR3nt: TGTGCCAGCAGTTTAGCTTCCGGACTCGACACCGGGGAGCTGTTTTTT

d_gene: NA
v_gene: TRBV12-3/TRBV12-4
abundance: NA
j_gene: TRBJ1-5
CDR3aa: CASSLGPPQPQHF
CDR3nt: TGTGCCAGCAGTTTAGGTCCGCCTCAGCCCCAGCATTTT

d_gene: TRBD2
v_gene: TRBV2
abundance: NA
j_gene: TRBJ2-5
CDR3aa: CASRRLAGTSRETQYF
CDR3nt: TGTGCCAGCAGGAGACTAGCGGGTACGAGCCGAGAGACCCAGTACTTC

d_gene: NA
v_gene: TRBV11-2
abundance: many
j_gene: TRBJ2-5
CDR3aa: CASSRLRDKKETQYF
CDR3nt: TGTGCCAGCAGCCGACTCCGGGACAAGAAAGAGACCCAGTACTTC

d_gene: NA
v_gene: TRBV3-1
abundance: NA
j_gene: TRBJ1-2
CDR3aa: CASSPRVQGVYGGYTF
CDR3nt: TGTGCCAGCAGCCCCAGGGTACAGGGCGTCTATGGAGGCTACACCTTC

d_gene: NA
v_gene: TRBV2
abundance: few
j_gene: TRBJ1-2
CDR3aa: CASSEVPVLGYTF
CDR3nt: TGTGCCAGCAGTGAGGTCCCCGTTCTAGGCTACACCTTC

d_gene: TRBD2
v_gene: TRBV27
abundance: NA
j_gene: TRBJ2-1
CDR3aa: CASSLSTSGPTYNEQFF
CDR3nt: TGTGCCAGCAGTTTATCCACTAGCGGCCCAACCTACAATGAGCAGTTCTTC

d_gene: NA
v_gene: TRBV27
abundance: NA
j_gene: TRBJ1-2
CDR3aa: CASSLSVGHEVAYGYTF
CDR3nt: TGTGCCAGCAGTTTATCAGTCGGACACGAAGTAGCCTATGGCTACACCTTC

d_gene: NA
v_gene: TRBV20-1
abundance: few
j_gene: TRBJ1-5
CDR3aa: CSARRSGERQPQHF
CDR3nt: TGCAGTGCTAGACGGTCAGGGGAACGACAGCCCCAGCATTTT

d_gene: NA
v_gene: TRBV5-6
abundance: few
j_gene: TRBJ2-1
CDR3aa: CASSSMGVNEQFF
CDR3nt: TGTGCCAGCAGCTCGATGGGGGTGAATGAGCAGTTCTTC

d_gene: TRBD1
v_gene: TRBV5-4
abundance: NA
j_gene: TRBJ1-2
CDR3aa: CASSSGGTGGLYGYTF
CDR3nt: TGTGCCAGCAGCTCCGGAGGGACAGGGGGCCTTTATGGCTACACCTTC

d_gene: NA
v_gene: TRBV7-6
abundance: NA
j_gene: TRBJ2-1
CDR3aa: CASSLAIGVYNEQFF
CDR3nt: TGTGCCAGCAGCTTAGCGATAGGGGTTTACAATGAGCAGTTCTTC

d_gene: TRBD1
v_gene: TRBV12-3/TRBV12-4
abundance: few
j_gene: TRBJ1-2
CDR3aa: CASSPRQGVAYGYTF
CDR3nt: TGTGCCAGCAGCCCCAGACAGGGAGTGGCCTATGGCTACACCTTC

d_gene: NA
v_gene: TRBV4-1
abundance: NA
j_gene: TRBJ1-1
CDR3aa: CASSQGTAEAFF
CDR3nt: TGCGCCAGCAGCCAAGGGACCGCTGAAGCTTTCTTT

d_gene: TRBD2
v_gene: TRBV2
abundance: NA
j_gene: TRBJ2-3
CDR3aa: CASTEDGTSGFTDTQYF
CDR3nt: TGTGCCAGCACCGAGGACGGGACTAGCGGCTTCACAGATACGCAGTATTTT

d_gene: NA
v_gene: TRBV4-2
abundance: few
j_gene: TRBJ2-7
CDR3aa: CASSQAIGAGEQYF
CDR3nt: TGTGCCAGCAGCCAAGCCATCGGGGCGGGGGAGCAGTACTTC

d_gene: TRBD2
v_gene: TRBV13
abundance: few
j_gene: TRBJ2-3
CDR3aa: CASSRTPSGGTTDTQYF
CDR3nt: TGTGCCAGCAGCCGAACGCCTAGCGGGGGGACCACAGATACGCAGTATTTT

d_gene: TRBD1
v_gene: TRBV9
abundance: few
j_gene: TRBJ1-2
CDR3aa: CASSERQGAHYGYTF
CDR3nt: TGTGCCAGCAGCGAGCGACAGGGGGCCCACTATGGCTACACCTTC

d_gene: TRBD1
v_gene: TRBV12-3/TRBV12-4
abundance: NA
j_gene: TRBJ2-5
CDR3aa: CASSRTGTQETQYF
CDR3nt: TGTGCCAGCAGTCGGACAGGGACGCAAGAGACCCAGTACTTC

d_gene: NA
v_gene: TRBV7-3
abundance: NA
j_gene: TRBJ2-3
CDR3aa: CASSLYDGSTDTQYF
CDR3nt: TGTGCCAGCAGCTTGTATGACGGTAGCACAGATACGCAGTATTTT

d_gene: TRBD1
v_gene: TRBV5-6
abundance: NA
j_gene: TRBJ2-7
CDR3aa: CASRNNRGRFSYEQYF
CDR3nt: TGTGCCAGCAGAAATAACAGGGGTAGGTTCTCCTACGAGCAGTACTTC